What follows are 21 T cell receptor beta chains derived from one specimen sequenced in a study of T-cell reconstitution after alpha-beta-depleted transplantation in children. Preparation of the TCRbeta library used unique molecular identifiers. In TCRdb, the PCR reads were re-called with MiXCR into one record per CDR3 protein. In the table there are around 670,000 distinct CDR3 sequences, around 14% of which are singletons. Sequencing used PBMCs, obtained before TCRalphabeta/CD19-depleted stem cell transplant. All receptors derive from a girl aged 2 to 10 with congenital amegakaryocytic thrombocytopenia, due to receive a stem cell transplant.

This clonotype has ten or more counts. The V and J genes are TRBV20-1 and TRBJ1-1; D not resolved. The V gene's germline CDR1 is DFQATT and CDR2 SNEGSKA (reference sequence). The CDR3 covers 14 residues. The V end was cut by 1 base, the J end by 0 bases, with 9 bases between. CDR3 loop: CSARAPGLNTEAFF. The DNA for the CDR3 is TGCAGTGCTAGAGCCCCAGGATTGAACACTGAAGCTTTCTTT.

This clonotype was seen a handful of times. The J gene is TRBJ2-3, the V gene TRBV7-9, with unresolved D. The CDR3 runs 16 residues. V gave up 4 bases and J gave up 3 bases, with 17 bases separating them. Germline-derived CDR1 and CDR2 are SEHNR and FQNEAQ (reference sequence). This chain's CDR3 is CASSSGYSPSTDTQYF. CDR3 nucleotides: TGTGCCAGCAGCTCCGGGTACTCCCCAAGTACAGATACGCAGTATTTT.

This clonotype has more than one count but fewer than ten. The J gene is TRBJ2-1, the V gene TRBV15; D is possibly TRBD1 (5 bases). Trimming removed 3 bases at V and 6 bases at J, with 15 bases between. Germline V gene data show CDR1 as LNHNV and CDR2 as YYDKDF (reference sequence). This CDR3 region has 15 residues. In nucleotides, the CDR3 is TGTGCCACCAGCAGGCCACAGGAGCGCCCCAATGAGCAGTTCTTC. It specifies CATSRPQERPNEQFF.

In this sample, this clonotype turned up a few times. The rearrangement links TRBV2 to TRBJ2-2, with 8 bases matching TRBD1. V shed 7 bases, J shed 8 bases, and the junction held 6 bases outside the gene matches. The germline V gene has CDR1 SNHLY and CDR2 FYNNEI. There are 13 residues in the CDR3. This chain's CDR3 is CASNPDREGELFF. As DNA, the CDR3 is TGTGCCAGCAACCCGGACAGGGAGGGGGAGCTGTTTTTT.

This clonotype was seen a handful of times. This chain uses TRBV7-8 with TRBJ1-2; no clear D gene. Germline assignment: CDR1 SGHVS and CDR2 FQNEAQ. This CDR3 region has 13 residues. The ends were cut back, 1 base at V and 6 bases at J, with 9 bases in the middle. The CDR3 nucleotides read TGTGCCAGCAGCTTAGGGGGTACACATGGCTACACCTTC. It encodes CASSLGGTHGYTF.

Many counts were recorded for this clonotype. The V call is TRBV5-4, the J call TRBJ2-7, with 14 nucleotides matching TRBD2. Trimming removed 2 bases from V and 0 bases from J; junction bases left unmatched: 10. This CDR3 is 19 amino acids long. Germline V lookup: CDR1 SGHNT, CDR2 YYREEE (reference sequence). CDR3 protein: CASSFPTSGRGLISYEQYF. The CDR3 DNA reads TGTGCCAGCAGCTTTCCGACTAGCGGGAGGGGACTAATCTCCTACGAGCAGTACTTC.

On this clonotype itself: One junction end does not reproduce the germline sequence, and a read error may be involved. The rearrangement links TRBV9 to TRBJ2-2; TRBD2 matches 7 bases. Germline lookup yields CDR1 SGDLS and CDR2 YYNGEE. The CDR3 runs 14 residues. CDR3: CASSVSGNSGELFF. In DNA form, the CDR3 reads TGTGCCAGCAGCGTAAGCGGGAACAGCGGGGAGCTGTTTTTT.

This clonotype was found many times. CDR3 in amino acids: CASSLGLAAYTDTQYF. For the CDR3, the DNA is TGTGCCAGCAGCTTAGGATTAGCGGCTTACACAGATACGCAGTATTTT. This sequence joins TRBV7-2 and TRBJ2-3, with a possible D match to TRBD2 (6 bases). V gave up 1 base and J gave up 2 bases, with 13 bases separating them. This CDR3 is 16 amino acids long. CDR1 SGHTA and CDR2 FQGNSA come from the germline V gene.

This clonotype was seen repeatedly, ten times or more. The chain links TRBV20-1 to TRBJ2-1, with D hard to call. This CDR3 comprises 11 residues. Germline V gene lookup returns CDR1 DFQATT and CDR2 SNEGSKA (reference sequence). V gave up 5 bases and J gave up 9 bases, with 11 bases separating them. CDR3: CSAVLSGEQFF. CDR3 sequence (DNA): TGCAGTGCTGTCCTGTCCGGTGAGCAGTTCTTC.

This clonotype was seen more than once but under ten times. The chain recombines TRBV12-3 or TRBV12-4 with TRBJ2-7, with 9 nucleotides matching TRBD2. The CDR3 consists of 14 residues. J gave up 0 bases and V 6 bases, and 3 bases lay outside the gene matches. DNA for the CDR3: TGTGCCAGCAGGCTAGCGGGAAGCTCCTACGAGCAGTACTTC. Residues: CASRLAGSSYEQYF.

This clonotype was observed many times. CDR3: CASRSVWAGELFF. DNA of the CDR3: TGCGCCAGCAGGTCAGTCTGGGCCGGGGAGCTGTTTTTT. This chain uses TRBV5-1 with TRBJ2-2; D gene unclear. CDR1 SGHRS and CDR2 YFSETQ come from the germline V gene. V was pared by 5 bases and J by 6 bases, with 11 bases between. The CDR3 totals 13 residues.

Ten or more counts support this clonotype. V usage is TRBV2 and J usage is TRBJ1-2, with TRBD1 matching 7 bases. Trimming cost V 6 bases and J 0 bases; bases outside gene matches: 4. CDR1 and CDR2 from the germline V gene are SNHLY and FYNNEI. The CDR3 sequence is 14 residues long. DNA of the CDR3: TGTGCCAGCAGGGACAGGACTGCTAACTATGGCTACACCTTC. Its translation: CASRDRTANYGYTF. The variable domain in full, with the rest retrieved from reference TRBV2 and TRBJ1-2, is EPEVTQTPSHQVTQMGQEVILRCVPISNHLYFYWYRQILGQKVEFLVSFYNNEISEKSEIFDDQFSVERPDGSNFTLKIRSTKLEDSAMYFCASRDRTANYGYTFGSGTRLTVV.

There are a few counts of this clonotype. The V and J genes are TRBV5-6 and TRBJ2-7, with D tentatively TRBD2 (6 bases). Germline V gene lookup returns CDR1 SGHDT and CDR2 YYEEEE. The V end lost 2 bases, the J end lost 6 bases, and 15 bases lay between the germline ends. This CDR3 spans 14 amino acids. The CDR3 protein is CASSFSAGLSEQYF. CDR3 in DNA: TGTGCCAGCAGCTTTTCGGCGGGACTCTCCGAGCAGTACTTC.

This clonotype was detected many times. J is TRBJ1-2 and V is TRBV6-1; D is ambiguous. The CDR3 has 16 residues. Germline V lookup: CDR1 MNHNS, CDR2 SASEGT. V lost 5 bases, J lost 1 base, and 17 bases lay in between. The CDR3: CASSNNQEPINYGYTF. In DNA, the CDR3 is TGTGCCAGCAGTAATAACCAGGAACCAATTAACTATGGCTACACCTTC.

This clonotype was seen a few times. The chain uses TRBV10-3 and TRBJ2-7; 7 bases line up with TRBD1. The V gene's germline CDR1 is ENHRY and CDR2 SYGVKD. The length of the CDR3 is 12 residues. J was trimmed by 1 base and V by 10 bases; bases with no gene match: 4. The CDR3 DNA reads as TGTGCCACAACAGGGGCGTCCTACGAGCAGTACTTC. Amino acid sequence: CATTGASYEQYF.

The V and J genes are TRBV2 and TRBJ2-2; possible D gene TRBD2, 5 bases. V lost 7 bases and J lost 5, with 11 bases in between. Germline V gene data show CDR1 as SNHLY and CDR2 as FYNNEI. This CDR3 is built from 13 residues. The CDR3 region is CASNPRETGELFF. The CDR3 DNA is TGTGCCAGCAATCCTCGGGAAACCGGGGAGCTGTTTTTT.

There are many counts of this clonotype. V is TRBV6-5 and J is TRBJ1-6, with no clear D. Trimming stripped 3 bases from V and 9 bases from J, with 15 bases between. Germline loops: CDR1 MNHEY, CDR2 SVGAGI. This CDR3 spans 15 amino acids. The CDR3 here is CASSYMAPSASPLHF. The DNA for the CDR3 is TGTGCCAGCAGTTATATGGCCCCGTCCGCTTCACCCCTCCACTTT.

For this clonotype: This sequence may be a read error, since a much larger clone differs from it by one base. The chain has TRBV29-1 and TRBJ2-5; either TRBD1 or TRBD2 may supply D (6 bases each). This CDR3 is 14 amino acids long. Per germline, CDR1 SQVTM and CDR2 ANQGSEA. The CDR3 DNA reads TGCAGCGTTGCGGGGGCGGTCATCCAAGAGACCCAGTCCTTC. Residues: CSVAGAVIQETQSF.

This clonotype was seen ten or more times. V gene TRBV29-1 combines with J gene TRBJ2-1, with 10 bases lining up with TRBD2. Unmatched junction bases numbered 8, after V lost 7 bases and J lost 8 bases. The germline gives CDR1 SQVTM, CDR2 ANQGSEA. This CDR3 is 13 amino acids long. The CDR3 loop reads CSDLSSGRHEQFF. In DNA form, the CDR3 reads TGCAGCGATTTGTCTAGCGGGAGACATGAGCAGTTCTTC.

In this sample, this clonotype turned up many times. CDR3 loop: CAISDRGDTGELFF. The CDR3 nucleotides are TGTGCCATCAGTGACAGGGGGGACACCGGGGAGCTGTTTTTT. The rearrangement uses TRBV10-3 and TRBJ2-2, with a tentative D call TRBD1 (7 bases). Trimming took 3 bases from V and 3 from J, leaving 8 bases between them. Germline loops: CDR1 ENHRY, CDR2 SYGVKD. There are 14 residues in the CDR3.

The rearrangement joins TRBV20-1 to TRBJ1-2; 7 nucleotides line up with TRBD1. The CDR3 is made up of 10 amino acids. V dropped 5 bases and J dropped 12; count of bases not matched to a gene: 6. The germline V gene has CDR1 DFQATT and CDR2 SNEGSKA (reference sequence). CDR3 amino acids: CSAVKTGNTF. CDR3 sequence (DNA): TGCAGTGCTGTAAAGACAGGGAACACCTTC.